This TCR beta chain was identified in a study of cytomegalovirus exposure and HLA in healthy donors. About the research overall: Roughly 77 million unique TCRs from HLA-typed donors made up an early data release. When 398 donors were genotyped, roughly 82% of them were found to fall in the Caucasian-associated ancestry cluster. Study-wide results and caveats: Several of the most significant clusters appeared linked to common viral pathogens, based on a later analysis. As a later analysis showed, a missense DCLRE1C variant was linked to trimming of TCR beta V- and J-genes.

The CDR3 is made up of 13 amino acids. The ends were cut back, 11 bases at V and 0 bases at J, with 11 bases in the middle. CDR1 MDHEN and CDR2 SYDVKM come from the germline V gene. PCR used 60 Vbeta primers and 13 Jbeta primers. The repertoire was sequenced with immunoSEQ multiplex PCR; TCRdb's copy has only in-frame clones and lacks some. The sample has approximately 140,000 clones. Comment on this clone: Its antigen is undetermined.

Sequenced: PBMCs. This TCR derives from a man in his forties or fifties in good health and CMV-seronegative. This sequence joins TRBV28 and TRBJ1-3; D uncertain. CDR3 in amino acids: CAGRASSGNTIYF. The CDR3 DNA sequence: TGTGCCGGGAGAGCGAGCTCTGGAAACACCATATATTTT.